These 21 T cell receptor beta chains originate from one sample sequenced in a study of metastatic and nonmetastatic thyroid tumors. TCRdb used MiXCR to call clones anew from the PCR reads. The repertoire has 60,000 or so clones, about 3.8% of them found once; the top ten carry about 20%. Thyroid surgery was preceded by no treatment in any patient. Sequenced sample: blood. The source is a female donor with papillary thyroid cancer or a benign thyroid nodule (not recorded which). Some clones in this sample may be carry-over from other donors' samples.

This clone was seen repeatedly, ten times or more. The chain carries TRBV20-1 and TRBJ2-3; 7 nucleotides agree with TRBD2. The germline CDR1 and CDR2 sequences are DFQATT and SNEGSKA (reference sequence). The CDR3 contains 17 residues. V shed 0 bases, J shed 0 bases, and the junction held 9 bases outside the gene matches. CDR3 DNA: TGCAGTGCTAGAGAGGGGGGAGGGCACCGCAGCACAGATACGCAGTATTTT. Translating gives CSAREGGGHRSTDTQYF.

This clone was detected many times. The chain recombines TRBV5-4 with TRBJ1-2, with 10 bases that match TRBD1. The CDR3 contains 17 residues. The germline V gene encodes CDR1 SGHNT and CDR2 YYREEE (reference sequence). V shed 2 bases, J shed 8 bases, and the junction held 15 bases outside the gene matches. The CDR3 loop is CASSFGTGEYGSVGYTF. The DNA of the CDR3 is TGTGCCAGCAGCTTCGGGACAGGGGAGTACGGTTCGGTAGGCTACACCTTC.

This clone was seen only a few times. The chain links TRBV20-1 to TRBJ2-7; 12 bases match TRBD1. The CDR3 extends over 14 amino acids. Germline loops: CDR1 DFQATT, CDR2 SNEGSKA (reference sequence). V lost 8 bases and J lost 6; bases outside the gene matches: 11. CDR3 sequence reads: CSPSGTGGSSEQYF. The DNA for the CDR3 is TGCAGTCCCTCCGGGACAGGGGGCTCGAGCGAGCAGTACTTC.

The genes are TRBV11-2 and TRBJ2-3; 8 nucleotides match TRBD1. This CDR3 region has 16 residues. Germline V gives CDR1 SGHAT, CDR2 FQNNGV. Losses at the gene ends were 4 bases for V and 1 base for J; bases not matched to a gene: 7. The CDR3 region has the DNA TGTGCCAGCAGCTCCAGACAGGGGTCTTGCACAGATACGCAGTATTTT. This encodes CASSSRQGSCTDTQYF.

This clone was observed at least ten times. The rearrangement joins TRBV27 to TRBJ2-5; D perhaps matches TRBD1 (5 bases). The V end was cut by 5 bases, the J end by 0 bases, with 19 bases between. The CDR3 is made up of 17 amino acids. Germline V gene sequence: CDR1 MNHEY, CDR2 SMNVEV (reference sequence). CDR3 in amino acids: CASSPLRQPINQETQYF. The CDR3 DNA sequence: TGTGCCAGCAGTCCCCTAAGACAGCCCATAAACCAAGAGACCCAGTACTTC.

This clone was picked up many times. This sequence joins TRBV20-1 and TRBJ2-7; D ambiguous. The ends were cut back, 5 bases at V and 7 bases at J, with 12 bases in the middle. The length of the CDR3 is 11 residues. Germline values: CDR1 DFQATT, CDR2 SNEGSKA (reference sequence). The CDR3 bases are TGCAGTGCTCCTGCGCCGGATGAGCAGTACTTC. Translated: CSAPAPDEQYF.

This clone was observed many times. This chain links TRBV5-1 with TRBJ2-3; TRBD2 matches at 9 bases. CDR3 size: 15 residues. The trim removed 4 bases at V and 4 bases at J, leaving 7 bases unmatched. Germline V gene sequence: CDR1 SGHRS, CDR2 YFSETQ. CDR3 protein: CASSLASGIADTQYF. CDR3 coding DNA: TGCGCCAGCAGCCTCGCTAGCGGGATAGCAGATACGCAGTATTTT.

This rearrangement joins TRBV6-1 to TRBJ1-1; 7 bases line up with TRBD1. CDR1 and CDR2 (germline): MNHNS, SASEGT. The CDR3 contains 14 residues. V trimming: 6 bases; J trimming: 3 bases; junction bases outside the gene matches: 7. The DNA for the CDR3 is TGTGCCAGCAGAGCAGGGGGACCCTACACTGAAGCTTTCTTT. Its translation is CASRAGGPYTEAFF.

There are many counts of this clone. V usage is TRBV20-1 and J usage is TRBJ2-6; perhaps TRBD2 as D (7 bases). Trimming removed 1 base at V and 0 bases at J, with 13 bases between. The germline V gene has CDR1 DFQATT and CDR2 SNEGSKA (reference sequence). The CDR3 is 17 amino acids. CDR3: CSARGGGVPSGANVLTF. The CDR3 DNA is TGCAGTGCTAGAGGAGGGGGGGTCCCCTCTGGGGCCAACGTCCTGACTTTC.

This clone has at least ten counts. V usage is TRBV12-3 or TRBV12-4 and J usage is TRBJ2-2; maybe TRBD2 (6 bases). The CDR3 is 14 amino acids. V lost 6 bases and J lost 1, with 9 bases in between. CDR3 residues: CASSLARNTGELFF. CDR3 nucleotide sequence: TGTGCCAGCAGCCTAGCGAGGAACACCGGGGAGCTGTTTTTT.

At least ten counts were recorded for this clone. The V gene is TRBV5-1, the J gene TRBJ1-1; TRBD1 matches 7 bases. The germline CDR1 and CDR2 sequences are SGHRS and YFSETQ. The CDR3 has 14 amino acids. With 4 bases clipped from V and 3 bases from J, the junction kept 6 bases outside the gene matches. The CDR3 here is CASSPITGDTEAFF. The CDR3 bases are TGCGCCAGCAGCCCAATAACAGGGGACACTGAAGCTTTCTTT.

Concerning this clone itself: Compared with germline, one end of the junction differs, possibly owing to a read error. The rearrangement joins TRBV3-1 to TRBJ2-2; the match to TRBD2 covers 9 bases. The germline gives CDR1 LGHDT, CDR2 YNNKEL (reference sequence). This CDR3 contains 19 residues. CDR3 region: CASSQDTRLASGKNGELSF. CDR3 DNA sequence: TGTGCCAGCAGCCAAGATACCCGACTAGCTAGCGGGAAAAACGGGGAGCTGTCTTTT.

This clone appeared many times. This chain links TRBV6-2 or TRBV6-3 with TRBJ2-7; TRBD1 agrees at 8 bases. Germline-derived CDR1 and CDR2 are MNHEY and SVGEGT. Trimming cost V 2 bases and J 5 bases; bases outside gene matches: 2. The CDR3 has 13 amino acids. CDR3 nucleotide sequence: TGTGCCAGCAGTTACCGACAGGGGCACGAGCAGTACTTC. Translating it yields CASSYRQGHEQYF.

This clone was recorded many times. This sample includes further DNA sequences coding for the same CDR3. The chain is built from TRBV10-3 and TRBJ1-2; 9 bases fit TRBD1. J was trimmed by 8 bases and V by 8 bases; bases with no gene match: 6. This CDR3 has 12 amino acids. Germline V gives CDR1 ENHRY, CDR2 SYGVKD. This chain's CDR3 is CAISGTGWGYTF. The CDR3 nucleotides read TGTGCCATCTCCGGGACAGGGTGGGGCTACACCTTC.

With respect to this clone: The junction departs from the called germline gene at one end, perhaps through a read error. The rearrangement uses TRBV2 and TRBJ1-5; tentatively, D is TRBD1 (5 bases). The CDR3 sequence is 14 residues long. Per germline, CDR1 SNHLY and CDR2 FYNNEI. The CDR3 region is CASNGLMDNQPQQF. The CDR3 nucleotides read TGTGCCAGCAATGGGCTTATGGACAATCAGCCCCAGCAATTT.

This clone was detected ten times or more. The rearrangement links TRBV7-9 to TRBJ2-5, with TRBD2 matching over 10 bases. The CDR3 loop spans 14 amino acids. V was pared by 5 bases and J by 5 bases, with 5 bases of the junction left unmatched. Germline loops: CDR1 SEHNR, CDR2 FQNEAQ (reference sequence). CDR3 sequence (DNA): TGTGCCAGCAGCCGGCCAGCGGGAGGGGAGACCCAGTACTTC. Encoded protein: CASSRPAGGETQYF.

This clone was counted at least ten times. The genes are TRBV20-1 and TRBJ2-3; weak D call: TRBD1 (5 bases). Trimming cost V 3 bases and J 2 bases, with 9 bases left between them. There are 13 residues in the CDR3. CDR1 and CDR2 from the germline V gene are DFQATT and SNEGSKA (reference sequence). CDR3 protein: CSARGQYTDTQYF. The CDR3 DNA reads TGCAGTGCTAGGGGGCAATACACAGATACGCAGTATTTT.

V and J are TRBV6-1 and TRBJ2-3, with unresolved D. V was cut by 7 bases and J by 9 bases, with 23 bases left in between. Germline V lookup: CDR1 MNHNS, CDR2 SASEGT. CDR3 length: 15 amino acids. The CDR3, as DNA: TGTGCCAGCACTCCCTACGGTTGGCGCAAAGAGACGCAGTATTTT. Translation: CASTPYGWRKETQYF.

This rearrangement joins TRBV28 to TRBJ1-4; D call uncertain. Germline values: CDR1 MDHEN, CDR2 SYDVKM. V was shortened by 8 bases and J by 2 bases, with 3 bases between the two germline ends. This CDR3 comprises 11 residues. The CDR3 sequence: CASRTNEKLFF. The CDR3, as DNA: TGTGCCAGCCGTACTAATGAAAAACTGTTTTTT.

This chain joins TRBV6-1 and TRBJ2-7; maybe TRBD2 (6 bases). CDR1 is MNHNS, CDR2 SASEGT, per germline. The CDR3 spans 12 residues. Trimming removed 4 bases from V and 4 bases from J, with 8 bases in between. The CDR3 DNA follows: TGTGCCAGCAGTGGCGGGATTTACGAGCAGTACTTC. This sequence encodes CASSGGIYEQYF.

This chain connects TRBV6-1 to TRBJ1-2; the D gene is possibly TRBD1 (5 bases). The germline V and J ends were trimmed by 2 bases and 0 bases, with 10 bases remaining between them. CDR3 length: 15 residues. Germline CDR1 MNHNS, CDR2 SASEGT. DNA of the CDR3: TGTGCCAGCAGTGAAATGGCAGGGACTAACTATGGCTACACCTTC. This sequence encodes CASSEMAGTNYGYTF.